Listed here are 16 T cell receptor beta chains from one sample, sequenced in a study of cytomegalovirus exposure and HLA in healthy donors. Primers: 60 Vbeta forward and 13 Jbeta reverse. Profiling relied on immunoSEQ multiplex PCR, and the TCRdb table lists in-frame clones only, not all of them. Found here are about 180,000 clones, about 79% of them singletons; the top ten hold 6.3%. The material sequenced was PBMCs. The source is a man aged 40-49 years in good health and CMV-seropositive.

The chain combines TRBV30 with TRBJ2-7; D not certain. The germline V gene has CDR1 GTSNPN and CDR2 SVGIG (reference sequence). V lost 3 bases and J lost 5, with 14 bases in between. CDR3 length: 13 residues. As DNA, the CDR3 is TGTGCCTGGAGCGCAGGTATAGATAACGAGCAGTACTTC. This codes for CAWSAGIDNEQYF.

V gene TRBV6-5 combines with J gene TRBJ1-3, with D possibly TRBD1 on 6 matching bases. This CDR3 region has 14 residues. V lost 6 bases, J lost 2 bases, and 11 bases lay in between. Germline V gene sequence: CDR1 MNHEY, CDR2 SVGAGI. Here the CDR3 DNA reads TGTGCCAGCAGCCAACAGGGAACTGGAAACACCATATATTTT. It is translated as CASSQQGTGNTIYF.

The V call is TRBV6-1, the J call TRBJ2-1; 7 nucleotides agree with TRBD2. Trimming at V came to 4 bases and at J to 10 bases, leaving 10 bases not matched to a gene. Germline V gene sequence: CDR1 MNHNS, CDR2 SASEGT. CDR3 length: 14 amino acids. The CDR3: CASSVNYLAVEQFF. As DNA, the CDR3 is TGTGCCAGCAGTGTAAATTATCTAGCGGTAGAGCAGTTCTTC.

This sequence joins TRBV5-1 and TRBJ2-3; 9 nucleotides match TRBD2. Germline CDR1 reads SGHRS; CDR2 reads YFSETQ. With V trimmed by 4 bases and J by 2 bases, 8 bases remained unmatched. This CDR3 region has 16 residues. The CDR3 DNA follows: TGCGCCAGCAGCACCGGACTAGCGACCATCACAGATACGCAGTATTTT. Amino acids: CASSTGLATITDTQYF.

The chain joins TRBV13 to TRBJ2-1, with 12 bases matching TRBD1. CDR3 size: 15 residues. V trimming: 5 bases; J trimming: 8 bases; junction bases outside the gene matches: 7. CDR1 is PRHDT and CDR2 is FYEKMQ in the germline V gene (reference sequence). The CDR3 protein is CASSTRDRGLDEQFF. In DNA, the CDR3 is TGTGCCAGCAGCACCCGGGACAGGGGGCTCGATGAGCAGTTCTTC.

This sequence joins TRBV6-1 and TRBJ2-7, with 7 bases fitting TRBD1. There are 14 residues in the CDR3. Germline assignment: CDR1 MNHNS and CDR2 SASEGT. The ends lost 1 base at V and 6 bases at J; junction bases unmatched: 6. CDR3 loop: CASSEGTGRREQYF. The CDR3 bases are TGTGCCAGCAGTGAAGGGACAGGCCGTCGCGAGCAGTACTTC.

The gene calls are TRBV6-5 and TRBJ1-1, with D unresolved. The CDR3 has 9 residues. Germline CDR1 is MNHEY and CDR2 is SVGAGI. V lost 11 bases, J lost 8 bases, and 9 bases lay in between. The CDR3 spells CAQEREAFF. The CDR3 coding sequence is TGTGCCCAGGAACGAGAAGCTTTCTTT.

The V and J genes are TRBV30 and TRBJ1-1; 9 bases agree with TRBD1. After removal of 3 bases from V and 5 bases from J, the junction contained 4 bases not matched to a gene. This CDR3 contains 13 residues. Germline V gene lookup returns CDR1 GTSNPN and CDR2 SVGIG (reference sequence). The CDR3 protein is CAWRGQGRTEAFF. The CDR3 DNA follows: TGTGCCTGGAGAGGACAGGGGCGTACTGAAGCTTTCTTT.

In DNA, the CDR3 is TGTGCCAGCAGCCCCCGGAGGACCCTCGAGCAGTACTTC. Translating gives CASSPRRTLEQYF. This sequence joins TRBV7-8 and TRBJ2-7, with a tentative D call TRBD2 (5 bases). Trimming took 5 bases from V and 6 from J, leaving 14 bases between them. This CDR3 spans 13 amino acids. The V gene's germline CDR1 is SGHVS and CDR2 FQNEAQ.

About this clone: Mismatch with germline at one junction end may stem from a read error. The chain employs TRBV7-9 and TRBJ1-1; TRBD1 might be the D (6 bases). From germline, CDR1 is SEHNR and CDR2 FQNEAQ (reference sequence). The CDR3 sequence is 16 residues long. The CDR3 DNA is TGTTCCAGCAGCCTAAAACCGGGACAACGCAACACTGAAGCTTTCTTT. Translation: CSSSLKPGQRNTEAFF.

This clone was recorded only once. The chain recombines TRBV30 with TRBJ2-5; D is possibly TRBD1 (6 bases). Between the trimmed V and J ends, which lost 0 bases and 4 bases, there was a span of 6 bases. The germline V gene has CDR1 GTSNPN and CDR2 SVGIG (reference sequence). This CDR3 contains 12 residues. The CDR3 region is CAWSVQGETQYF. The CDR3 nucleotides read TGTGCCTGGAGTGTACAGGGAGAGACCCAGTACTTC. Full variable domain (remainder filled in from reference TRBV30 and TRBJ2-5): SQTIHQWPATLVQPVGSPLSLECTVEGTSNPNLYWYRQAAGRGLQLLFYSVGIGQISSEVPQNLSASRPQDRQFILSSKKLLLSDSGFYLCAWSVQGETQYFGPGTRLLVL.

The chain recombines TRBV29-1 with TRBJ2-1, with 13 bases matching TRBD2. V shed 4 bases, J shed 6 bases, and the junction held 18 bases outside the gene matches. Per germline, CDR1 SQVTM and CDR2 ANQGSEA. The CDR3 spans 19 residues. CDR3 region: CSVGSGTGWTSGSGNEQFF. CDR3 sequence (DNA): TGCAGCGTTGGTTCCGGGACAGGGTGGACTAGCGGGAGTGGCAATGAGCAGTTCTTC.

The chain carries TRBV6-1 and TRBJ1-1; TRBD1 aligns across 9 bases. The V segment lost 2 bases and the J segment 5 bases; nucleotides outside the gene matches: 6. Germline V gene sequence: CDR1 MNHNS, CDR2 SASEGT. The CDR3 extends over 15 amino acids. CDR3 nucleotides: TGTGCCAGCAGTGAAATACGGACAGGGGATACTGAAGCTTTCTTT. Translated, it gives CASSEIRTGDTEAFF.

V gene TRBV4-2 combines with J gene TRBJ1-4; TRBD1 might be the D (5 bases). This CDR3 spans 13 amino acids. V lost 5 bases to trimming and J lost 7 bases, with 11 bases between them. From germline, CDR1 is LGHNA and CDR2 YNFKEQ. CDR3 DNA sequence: TGTGCCAGCAGCGCAGGGCCGCGTGAAAAACTGTTTTTT. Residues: CASSAGPREKLFF.

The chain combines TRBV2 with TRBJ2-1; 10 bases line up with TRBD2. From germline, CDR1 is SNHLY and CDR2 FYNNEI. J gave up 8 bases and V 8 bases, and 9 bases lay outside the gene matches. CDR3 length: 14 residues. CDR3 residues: CASGGTSVPHEQFF. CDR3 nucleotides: TGTGCCAGCGGGGGGACTAGCGTGCCGCATGAGCAGTTCTTC. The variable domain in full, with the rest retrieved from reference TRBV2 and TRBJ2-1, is EPEVTQTPSHQVTQMGQEVILRCVPISNHLYFYWYRQILGQKVEFLVSFYNNEISEKSEIFDDQFSVERPDGSNFTLKIRSTKLEDSAMYFCASGGTSVPHEQFFGPGTRLTVL.

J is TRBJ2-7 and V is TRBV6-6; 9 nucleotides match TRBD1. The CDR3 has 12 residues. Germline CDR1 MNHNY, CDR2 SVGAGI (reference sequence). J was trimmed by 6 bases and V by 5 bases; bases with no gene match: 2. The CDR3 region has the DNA TGTGCCAGCAGTCGGACAGGGGCCGAGCAGTACTTC. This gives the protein CASSRTGAEQYF.